The entry that follows covers one TCR beta chain sequence. The entry originates in a study of blood T cell repertoires in COVID-19. Trimming left V 6 bases short and J 1 base short, with 13 bases between. CDR3 size: 14 residues. The V gene's germline CDR1 is SGHRS and CDR2 YFSETQ. The repertoire was sequenced with immunoSEQ multiplex PCR; TCRdb's copy has only in-frame clones and lacks some. The sample contains more than 150,000 clones, roughly three quarters of which appear only once. The source of this sequence is a man in his sixties with active or convalescent COVID-19. The sequenced material came from peripheral blood. The chain joins TRBV5-1 to TRBJ2-5; D perhaps matches TRBD1 (6 bases). CDR3 residues: CASNTGTFQETQYF. For the CDR3, the DNA is TGCGCCAGCAACACCGGGACATTCCAAGAGACCCAGTACTTC.